Following are 24 T cell receptor beta chains from one sample sequenced in a study of T cells in Graves' hyperthyroidism and ophthalmopathy. From RNA transcripts, TCR beta CDR3 regions were amplified. A first-round RT-PCR of the TCR CDR3 used the HTBI primer set. TCRdb passed the multiplex PCR reads through MiXCR, listing each CDR3 protein once. Of around 500,000 distinct CDR3 sequences in the sample, less than 25% were seen once. Sequences were obtained from blood. These receptors all stem from a woman in her seventies with Graves' ophthalmopathy.

V gene TRBV5-1 combines with J gene TRBJ1-3, with D possibly matching TRBD1 (5 bases). CDR1 SGHRS and CDR2 YFSETQ come from the germline V gene. The CDR3 loop spans 14 amino acids. V was trimmed by 0 bases and J by 3 bases, leaving 7 bases between them. The DNA for the CDR3 is TGCGCCAGCAGCTTGGCAGGGTATGGAAACACCATATATTTT. Translating gives CASSLAGYGNTIYF. Full variable domain (remainder filled in from reference TRBV5-1 and TRBJ1-3): KAGVTQTPRYLIKTRGQQVTLSCSPISGHRSVSWYQQTPGQGLQFLFEYFSETQRNKGNFPGRFSGRQFSNSRSEMNVSTLELGDSALYLCASSLAGYGNTIYFGEGSWLTVV.

The chain recombines TRBV18 with TRBJ1-1, with 8 bases lining up with TRBD1. The germline gives CDR1 KGHSH, CDR2 LQKENI. The junction had 8 bases not matched to a gene; V was cut back by 4 bases and J by 1 base. This CDR3 has 16 residues. The CDR3: CASSLLQGGTNTEAFF. CDR3 DNA: TGTGCCAGCTCACTATTACAGGGGGGAACGAACACTGAAGCTTTCTTT.

The chain has TRBV4-3 and TRBJ1-2; D might be TRBD1 (5 bases). CDR1 LGHNA and CDR2 YSLEER come from the germline V gene. Trimming left V 0 bases short and J 4 bases short, with 21 bases between. CDR3 length equals 18 residues. The CDR3 nucleotides are TGCGCCAGCAGCCAAGACGGGGCGGGAAGCAGAGTTTTCTATGGCTACACCTTC. Translating gives CASSQDGAGSRVFYGYTF.

This clonotype was observed many times. The chain carries TRBV7-8 and TRBJ2-7, with D unclear. V was cut by 1 base and J by 6 bases, with 7 bases left in between. This CDR3 contains 12 residues. In germline, CDR1 is SGHVS, CDR2 FQNEAQ. The CDR3 spells CASSLVYREQYF. The CDR3 DNA is TGTGCCAGCAGCTTAGTGTACCGCGAGCAGTACTTC.

The chain uses TRBV20-1 and TRBJ2-7, with 7 bases that match TRBD1. This CDR3 spans 13 amino acids. The germline V gene has CDR1 DFQATT and CDR2 SNEGSKA (reference sequence). V was pared by 4 bases and J by 3 bases, with 6 bases of the junction left unmatched. The CDR3 is CSAIYRGLYEQYF. The CDR3 bases are TGCAGTGCTATCTACAGGGGCCTCTACGAGCAGTACTTC.

This clonotype was counted at least ten times. CDR3 amino acids: CASSHPLGSEQFF. The CDR3 region has the DNA TGTGCCAGCAGTCACCCCTTAGGCAGTGAGCAGTTCTTC. The chain is built from TRBV7-9 and TRBJ2-1; D unresolved. Per germline, CDR1 SEHNR and CDR2 FQNEAQ (reference sequence). Trimming cost V 6 bases and J 9 bases, with 15 bases left between them. The CDR3 contains 13 residues.

This clonotype was picked up a small number of times. The chain couples TRBV7-2 to TRBJ2-5, with D perhaps TRBD2 (5 bases). CDR3 length: 15 residues. The V and J ends lost 2 bases and 2 bases respectively, with 12 bases between them. CDR1 is SGHTA, CDR2 FQGNSA, per germline. CDR3 loop: CASSLRGMGQETQYF. The CDR3 coding sequence is TGTGCCAGCAGCTTACGAGGGATGGGACAAGAGACCCAGTACTTC.

This clonotype was observed many times. CDR3 in amino acids: CASSEQEITEAFF. CDR3 sequence (DNA): TGTGCCAGCAGTGAACAGGAGATCACTGAAGCTTTCTTT. This chain connects TRBV12-3 or TRBV12-4 to TRBJ1-1, with D possibly matching TRBD1 (5 bases). Trimming stripped 5 bases from V and 4 bases from J, with 11 bases between. The CDR3 covers 13 residues.

Worth noting for this clonotype: Its ends do not fully match the called genes, so a read error is possible. The J gene is TRBJ1-4, the V gene TRBV6-9; D gene unclear. The CDR3 covers 16 residues. Germline V CDR1 and CDR2: MNHGY, SVAAGI. The CDR3 nucleotides are TGTGCCAGCAGTTACGGCGCGTTAGCCCCTAATGAAGAACTGTTTTTT. As protein: CASSYGALAPNEELFF.

This clonotype showed up many times. This sequence joins TRBV6-1 and TRBJ2-1; 9 nucleotides align to TRBD1. J lost 7 bases, V lost 6 bases, and 7 bases had no gene match. The CDR3 loop spans 14 amino acids. Germline V lookup: CDR1 MNHNS, CDR2 SASEGT. CDR3 sequence reads: CASRNSGQGNEQFF. CDR3 nucleotide sequence: TGTGCCAGCAGGAATTCGGGACAGGGAAATGAGCAGTTCTTC.

The chain is built from TRBV3-1 and TRBJ2-1; possibly TRBD2 for D (6 bases). The germline V and J ends were trimmed by 0 bases and 8 bases, with 11 bases remaining between them. The CDR3 is made up of 14 amino acids. Germline CDR1 is LGHDT and CDR2 is YNNKEL (reference sequence). CDR3 DNA sequence: TGTGCCAGCAGCCAAGATCACGGGAGCGATGAGCAGTTCTTC. Amino acid sequence: CASSQDHGSDEQFF.

The V and J genes are TRBV5-1 and TRBJ1-2; D might be TRBD1 (6 bases). Per the germline V gene, CDR1 is SGHRS and CDR2 is YFSETQ. The CDR3 totals 15 residues. The ends were cut back, 5 bases at V and 1 base at J, with 15 bases in the middle. In DNA, the CDR3 is TGCGCCAGCAGTTACGCAATACAGGGTAACTATGGCTACACCTTC. This sequence encodes CASSYAIQGNYGYTF.

Details on this clonotype: One end of the junction fails to match germline, which may point to a read error. The chain is built from TRBV7-6 and TRBJ2-2, with TRBD2 matching over 9 bases. CDR3 length: 15 residues. Per the germline V gene, CDR1 is SGHVS and CDR2 is FNYEAQ. CDR3 nucleotides: TGTGCCAGCAGCTTAGGGACTAGCGACACCGGGGCGCTGTTTTTT. This gives the protein CASSLGTSDTGALFF.

This clonotype was recorded many times. The chain joins TRBV2 to TRBJ1-2, with D tentatively TRBD1 (5 bases). Trimming took off 4 bases at V and 8 bases at J, with 14 bases between the two ends. The germline V gene encodes CDR1 SNHLY and CDR2 FYNNEI. This CDR3 contains 13 residues. The CDR3 sequence is CASSVDSKGGYTF. The CDR3 DNA reads as TGTGCCAGCAGTGTCGACTCCAAGGGGGGCTACACCTTC.

This clonotype occurred many times. This chain uses TRBV12-3 or TRBV12-4 with TRBJ1-4; 8 nucleotides line up with TRBD1. V shed 3 bases and J 8 bases; nucleotides not matched to a gene: 5. The CDR3 has 14 residues. The CDR3: CASSFDRGGEKLFF. The CDR3, as DNA: TGTGCCAGCAGTTTCGACAGGGGTGGAGAAAAACTGTTTTTT.

This clonotype was seen a handful of times. The rearrangement joins TRBV10-3 to TRBJ1-2; the D gene is possibly TRBD1 (6 bases). The CDR3 length is 13 residues. Germline CDR1 and CDR2: ENHRY and SYGVKD. Trimming left V 0 bases short and J 8 bases short, with 10 bases between. CDR3 nucleotides: TGTGCCATCAGTGAGTCGTGGGGGGGCGGCTACACCTTC. This gives the protein CAISESWGGGYTF.

This clonotype was detected ten times or more. The V and J genes are TRBV6-2 or TRBV6-3 and TRBJ2-1, with a possible D match to TRBD2 (6 bases). The CDR3 is 13 amino acids. Trimming shortened V by 6 bases and J by 4 bases, and 10 bases separated the two germline ends. Per germline, CDR1 MNHEY and CDR2 SVGEGT. The CDR3 spells CASSGLRYNEQFF. The DNA for the CDR3 is TGTGCCAGCAGCGGACTACGATACAATGAGCAGTTCTTC.

Written as DNA, the CDR3 is TGTGCCAGCAGTTTCTTTAGGGAAGCTTTCTTT. Protein: CASSFFREAFF. V is TRBV28 and J is TRBJ1-1; D remains unclear. Germline-derived CDR1 and CDR2 are MDHEN and SYDVKM. The length of the CDR3 is 11 residues. Trimming cost V 3 bases and J 8 bases, with 7 bases left between them.

The chain links TRBV5-1 to TRBJ2-3; D tentatively reads TRBD1 or TRBD2 (6 bases each). The CDR3 loop spans 12 amino acids. V was cut by 5 bases and J by 4 bases, with 8 bases left in between. Per germline, CDR1 SGHRS and CDR2 YFSETQ. The CDR3 spells CASRGGADTQYF. CDR3 in DNA: TGCGCCAGCAGGGGGGGCGCAGATACGCAGTATTTT.

The chain combines TRBV6-6 with TRBJ2-3, with TRBD2 as a possible D gene (6 bases). CDR1 MNHNY and CDR2 SVGAGI come from the germline V gene (reference sequence). This CDR3 spans 16 amino acids. Trimming shortened V by 0 bases and J by 4 bases, and 14 bases separated the two germline ends. The CDR3 DNA reads as TGTGCCAGCAGTTACTCCCCCCTGGGGGAGGCAGATACGCAGTATTTT. Translation gives CASSYSPLGEADTQYF.

This clonotype was observed a handful of times. CDR3 sequence: CASSTGQGMGTQYF. The CDR3 nucleotides are TGTGCCAGCAGCACCGGACAGGGAATGGGGACCCAGTACTTC. This rearrangement joins TRBV7-9 to TRBJ2-5, with TRBD1 matching 8 bases. Germline trimming cut 5 bases from V and 7 bases from J; bases unmatched to any gene: 9. The CDR3 is 14 residues long. CDR1 is SEHNR, CDR2 FQNEAQ, per germline (reference sequence).

As for this clonotype: A much larger clone sits a single nucleotide away, making a read error possible. J is TRBJ2-5 and V is TRBV7-9, with 15 bases lining up with TRBD2. The trim removed 7 bases at V and 1 base at J, leaving 10 bases unmatched. CDR1 is SEHNR, CDR2 FQNEAQ, per germline (reference sequence). The CDR3 spans 18 residues. CDR3: CASKGRTSGRDIQETQYF. As DNA, the CDR3 is TGTGCCAGCAAGGGACGGACTAGCGGGAGGGACATCCAAGAGACCCAGTACTTC.

The J gene is TRBJ1-3, the V gene TRBV5-1, with 8 bases lining up with TRBD1. CDR3 size: 15 residues. The germline CDR1 and CDR2 sequences are SGHRS and YFSETQ. With 4 bases clipped from V and 8 bases from J, the junction kept 11 bases outside the gene matches. For the CDR3, the DNA is TGCGCCAGCAGCCCGGACAGGGACGTGGGAGACACCATATATTTT. It encodes CASSPDRDVGDTIYF.

This clonotype was observed at least ten times. The chain recombines TRBV2 with TRBJ2-2, with no clear D. The CDR3 contains 14 residues. Looked up from germline, CDR1 is SNHLY and CDR2 is FYNNEI. V was cut by 3 bases and J by 2 bases, with 7 bases left in between. The CDR3 spells CASSERSNTGELFF. CDR3 bases: TGTGCCAGCAGTGAGCGGAGTAACACCGGGGAGCTGTTTTTT.